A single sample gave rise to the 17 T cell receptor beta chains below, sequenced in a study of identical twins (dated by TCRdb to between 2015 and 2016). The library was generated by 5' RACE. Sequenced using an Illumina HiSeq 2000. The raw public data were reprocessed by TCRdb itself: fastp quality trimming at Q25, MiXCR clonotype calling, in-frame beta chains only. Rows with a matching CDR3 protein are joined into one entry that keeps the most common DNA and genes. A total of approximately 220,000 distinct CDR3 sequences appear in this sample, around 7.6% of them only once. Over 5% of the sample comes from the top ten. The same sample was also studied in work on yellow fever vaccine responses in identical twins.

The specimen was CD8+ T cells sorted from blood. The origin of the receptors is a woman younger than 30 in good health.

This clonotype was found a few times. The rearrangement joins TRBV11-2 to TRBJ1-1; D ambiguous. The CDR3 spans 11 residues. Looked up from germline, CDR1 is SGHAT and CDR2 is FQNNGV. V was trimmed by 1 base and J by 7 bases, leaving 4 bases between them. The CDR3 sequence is CASSLVGEAFF. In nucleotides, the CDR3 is TGTGCCAGCAGCTTAGTGGGTGAAGCTTTCTTT.

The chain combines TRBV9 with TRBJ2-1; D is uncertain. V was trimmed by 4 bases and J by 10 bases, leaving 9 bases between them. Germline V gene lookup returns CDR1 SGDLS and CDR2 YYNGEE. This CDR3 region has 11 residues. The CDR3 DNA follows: TGTGCCAGCAGCAGCATCGAAGAGCAGTTCTTC. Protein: CASSSIEEQFF.

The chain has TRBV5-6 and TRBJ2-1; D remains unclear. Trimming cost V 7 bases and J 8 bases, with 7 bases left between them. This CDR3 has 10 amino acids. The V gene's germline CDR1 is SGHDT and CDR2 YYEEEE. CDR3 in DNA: TGTGCCAGCGGAGAACATGAGCAGTTCTTC. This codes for CASGEHEQFF.

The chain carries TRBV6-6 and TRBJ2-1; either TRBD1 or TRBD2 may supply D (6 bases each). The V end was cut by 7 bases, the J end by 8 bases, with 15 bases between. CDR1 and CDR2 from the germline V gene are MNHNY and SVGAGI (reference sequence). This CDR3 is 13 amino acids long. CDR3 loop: CASNPDRRDEQFF. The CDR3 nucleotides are TGTGCCAGCAATCCCGACAGGAGGGATGAGCAGTTCTTC.

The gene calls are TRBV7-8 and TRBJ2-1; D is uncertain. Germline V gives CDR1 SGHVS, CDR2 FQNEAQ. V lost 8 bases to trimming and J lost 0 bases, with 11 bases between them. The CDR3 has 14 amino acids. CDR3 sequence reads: CASQESSSYNEQFF. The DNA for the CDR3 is TGTGCCAGCCAAGAGTCTAGCTCCTACAATGAGCAGTTCTTC. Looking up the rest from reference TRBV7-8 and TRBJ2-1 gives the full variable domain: GAGVSQSPRYKVAKRGQDVALRCDPISGHVSLFWYQQALGQGPEFLTYFQNEAQLDKSGLPSDRFFAERPEGSVSTLKIQRTQQEDSAVYLCASQESSSYNEQFFGPGTRLTVL.

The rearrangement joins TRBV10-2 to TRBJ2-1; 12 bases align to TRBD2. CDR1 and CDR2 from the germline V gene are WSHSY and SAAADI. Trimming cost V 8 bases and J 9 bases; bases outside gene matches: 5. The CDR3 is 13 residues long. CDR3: CASGLAGSGEQFF. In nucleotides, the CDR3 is TGCGCCAGCGGACTAGCGGGGTCGGGTGAGCAGTTCTTC.

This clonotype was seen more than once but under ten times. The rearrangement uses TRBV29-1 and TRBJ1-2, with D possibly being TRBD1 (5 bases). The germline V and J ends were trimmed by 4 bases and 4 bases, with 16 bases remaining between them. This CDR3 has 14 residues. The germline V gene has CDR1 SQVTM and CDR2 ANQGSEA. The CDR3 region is CSVGAEGLGYGYTF. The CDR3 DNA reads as TGCAGCGTTGGGGCGGAGGGGCTGGGCTATGGCTACACCTTC.

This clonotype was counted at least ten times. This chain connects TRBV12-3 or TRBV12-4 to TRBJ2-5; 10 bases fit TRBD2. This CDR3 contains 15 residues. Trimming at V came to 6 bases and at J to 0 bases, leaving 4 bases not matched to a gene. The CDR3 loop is CASRPGLANQETQYF. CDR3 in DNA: TGTGCCAGCAGGCCGGGACTAGCGAACCAAGAGACCCAGTACTTC.

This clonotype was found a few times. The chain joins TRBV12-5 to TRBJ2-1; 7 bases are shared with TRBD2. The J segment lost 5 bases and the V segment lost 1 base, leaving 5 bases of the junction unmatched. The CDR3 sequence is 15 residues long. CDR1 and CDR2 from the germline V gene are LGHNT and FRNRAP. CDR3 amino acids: CASGLGGGSNNEQFF. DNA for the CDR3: TGTGCTAGTGGTTTGGGTGGCGGGAGTAACAATGAGCAGTTCTTC.

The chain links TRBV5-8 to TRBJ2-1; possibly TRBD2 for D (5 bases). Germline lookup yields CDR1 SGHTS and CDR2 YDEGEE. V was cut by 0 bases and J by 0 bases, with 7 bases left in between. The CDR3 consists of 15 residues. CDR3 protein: CASSLGEYSYNEQFF. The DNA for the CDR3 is TGTGCCAGCAGCTTGGGGGAGTACTCCTACAATGAGCAGTTCTTC. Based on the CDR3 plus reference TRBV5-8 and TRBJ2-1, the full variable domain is EAGVTQSPTHLIKTRGQQATLRCSPISGHTSVYWYQQALGLGLQFLLWYDEGEERNRGNFPPRFSGRQFPNYSSELNVNALELEDSALYLCASSLGEYSYNEQFFGPGTRLTVL.

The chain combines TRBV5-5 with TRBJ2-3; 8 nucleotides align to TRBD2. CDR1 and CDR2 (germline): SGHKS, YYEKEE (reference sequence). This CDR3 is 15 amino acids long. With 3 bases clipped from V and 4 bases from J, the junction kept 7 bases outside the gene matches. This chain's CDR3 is CASSSGLVGPDTQYF. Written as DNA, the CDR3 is TGTGCCAGCAGCTCGGGACTAGTGGGGCCAGATACGCAGTATTTT.

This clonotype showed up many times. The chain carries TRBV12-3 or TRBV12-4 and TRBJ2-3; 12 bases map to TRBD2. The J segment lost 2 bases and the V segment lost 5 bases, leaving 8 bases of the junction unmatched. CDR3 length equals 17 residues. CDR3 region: CASSPGLAGIATDTQYF. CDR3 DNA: TGTGCCAGCAGTCCCGGACTAGCGGGAATCGCCACAGATACGCAGTATTTT.

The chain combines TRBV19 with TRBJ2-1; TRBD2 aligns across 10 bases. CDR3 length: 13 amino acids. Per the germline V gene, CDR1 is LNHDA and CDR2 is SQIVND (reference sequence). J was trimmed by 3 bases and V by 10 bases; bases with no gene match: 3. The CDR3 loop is CATRTSGYNEQFF. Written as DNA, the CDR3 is TGTGCCACCCGGACTAGCGGCTACAATGAGCAGTTCTTC.

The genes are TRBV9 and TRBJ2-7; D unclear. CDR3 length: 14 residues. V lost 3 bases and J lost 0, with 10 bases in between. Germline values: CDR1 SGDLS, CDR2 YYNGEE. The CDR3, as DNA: TGTGCCAGCAGCGACAGTGCCAGCTCCTACGAGCAGTACTTC. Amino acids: CASSDSASSYEQYF.

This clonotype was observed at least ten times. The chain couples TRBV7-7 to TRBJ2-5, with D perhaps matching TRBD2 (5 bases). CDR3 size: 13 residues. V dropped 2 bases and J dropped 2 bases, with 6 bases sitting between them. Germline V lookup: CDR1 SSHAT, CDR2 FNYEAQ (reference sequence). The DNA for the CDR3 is TGTGCCAGCAGCTTACCGGGGCAAGAGACCCAGTACTTC. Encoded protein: CASSLPGQETQYF.

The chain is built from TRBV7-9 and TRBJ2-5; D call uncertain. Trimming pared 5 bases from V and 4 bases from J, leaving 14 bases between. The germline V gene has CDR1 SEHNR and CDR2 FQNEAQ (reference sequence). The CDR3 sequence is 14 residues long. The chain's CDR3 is CASSPPRTRETQYF. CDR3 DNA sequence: TGTGCCAGCAGCCCTCCGCGGACGCGAGAGACCCAGTACTTC.

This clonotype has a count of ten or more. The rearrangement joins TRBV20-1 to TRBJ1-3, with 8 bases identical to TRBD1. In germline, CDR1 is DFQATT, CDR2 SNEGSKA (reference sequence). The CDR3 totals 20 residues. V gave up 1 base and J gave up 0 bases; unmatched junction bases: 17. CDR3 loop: CSARGSLGQDPSSSGNTIYF. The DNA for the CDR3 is TGCAGTGCTAGAGGATCTCTGGGACAGGACCCTTCGAGCTCTGGAAACACCATATATTTT.